Given below is one T cell receptor (beta chain) in context. As yet, its antigen is unknown. This sample is drawn from a study of identical twins. Study observations and caveats: Rather than following the same donors, the conclusions depended on cross-sectional statistical analysis.

Looked up from germline, CDR1 is SEHNR and CDR2 is FQNEAQ (reference sequence). Trimming cost V 4 bases and J 0 bases; bases outside gene matches: 11. CDR3 length equals 17 residues. Each CDR3 protein gets one entry after TCRdb re-called the 5' RACE reads with MiXCR. Found here are hundreds of thousands of distinct CDR3 sequences, 15% to 20% of them singletons; the top ten hold around 14%. This same sample was also part of a study on T cells expressing NK-cell markers. This second study notes: With respect to HCMV, seven of the eight sequenced donors were seropositive, and one was seronegative. Dominant NKG2C+ clonotype frequencies of about 1.0-7.0% of CD8+ T cells were measured in over five donors.

V usage is TRBV7-9 and J usage is TRBJ1-1; 7 nucleotides agree with TRBD1. The TCR originated in a young woman in good health. Sample: PBMCs. This CDR3 is CASSSGGSAGMNTEAFF. The CDR3 nucleotides read TGTGCCAGCAGCTCAGGGGGTAGTGCGGGCATGAACACTGAAGCTTTCTTT. The whole variable domain, filled in from reference TRBV7-9 and TRBJ1-1, reads DTGVSQNPRHKITKRGQNVTFRCDPISEHNRLYWYRQTLGQGPEFLTYFQNEAQLEKSRLLSDRFSAERPKGSFSTLEIQRTEQGDSAMYLCASSSGGSAGMNTEAFFGQGTRLTVV.